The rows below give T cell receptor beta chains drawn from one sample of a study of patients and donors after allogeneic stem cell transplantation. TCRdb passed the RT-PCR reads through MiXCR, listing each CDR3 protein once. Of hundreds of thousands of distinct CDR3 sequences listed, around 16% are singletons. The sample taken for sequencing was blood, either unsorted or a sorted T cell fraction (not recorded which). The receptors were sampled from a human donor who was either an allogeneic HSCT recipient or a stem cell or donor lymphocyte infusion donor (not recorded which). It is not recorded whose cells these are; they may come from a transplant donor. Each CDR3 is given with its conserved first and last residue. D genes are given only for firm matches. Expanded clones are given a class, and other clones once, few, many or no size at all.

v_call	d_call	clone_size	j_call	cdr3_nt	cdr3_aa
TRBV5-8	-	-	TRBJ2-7	TGTGCCAGCAGCTTAATGGACACCCCCTTCCAGGCCTACGAGCAGTACTTC	CASSLMDTPFQAYEQYF
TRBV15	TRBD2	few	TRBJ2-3	TGTGCCACCAGCGGTGCCAGCGGGGGTTTGAATACGCAGTATTTT	CATSGASGGLNTQYF
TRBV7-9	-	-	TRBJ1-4	TGTGCCAGCAGCCGACAGGTCCAGGAAAAACTGTTTTTT	CASSRQVQEKLFF
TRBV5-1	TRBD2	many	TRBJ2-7	TGCGCCAGCAGCTGGGGACTAGCGGAGGCCTACGAGCAGTACTTC	CASSWGLAEAYEQYF
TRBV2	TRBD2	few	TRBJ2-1	TGTGCCAGCAGATTCGGACTAGCGGGCTCCTACAATGAGCAGTTCTTC	CASRFGLAGSYNEQFF
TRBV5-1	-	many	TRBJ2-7	TGCGCCAGCAGCACGGACGCCCTGAAGCAGTACTTC	CASSTDALKQYF
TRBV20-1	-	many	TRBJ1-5	TGCAGTGCCAGGCCACAGGGATTCAATCAGCCCCAGCATTTT	CSARPQGFNQPQHF
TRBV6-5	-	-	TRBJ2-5	TGTGCCAGCAGTTACTCGATGGCGGTCTCAAGGACCCAGTACTTC	CASSYSMAVSRTQYF
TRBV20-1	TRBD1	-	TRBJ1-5	TGCAGTGCTATGACAGGGTATGGGGAGAGGAGCAATCAGCCCCAGCATTTT	CSAMTGYGERSNQPQHF
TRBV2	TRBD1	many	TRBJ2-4	TGTGCCAGCAGTGCCGATCGGACAGGAGGGTACTTC	CASSADRTGGYF
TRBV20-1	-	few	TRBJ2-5	TGCAGTGCTAGAGCCCCGGGTCTCCGAAGGGAGACCCAGTACTTC	CSARAPGLRRETQYF
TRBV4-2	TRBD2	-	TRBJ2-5	TGTGCCAGCAGCCAAGACGGGAGCGGGGTGGGCCAAGAGACCCAGTACTTC	CASSQDGSGVGQETQYF
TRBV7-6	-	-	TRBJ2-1	TGTGCCAGCAGCTTACCCTCATTCGGTCGGCACAATGAGCAGTTCTTC	CASSLPSFGRHNEQFF
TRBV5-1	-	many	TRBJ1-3	TGCGCCAGCAGCTTGGGACAGGGAAACACCATATATTTT	CASSLGQGNTIYF
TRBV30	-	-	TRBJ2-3	TGTGCCTCGCGCGGGGCGTCTAGCACAGATACGCAGTATTTT	CASRGASSTDTQYF
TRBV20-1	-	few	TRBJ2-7	TGCAGTGCTAGAGGGCAGTTGTCCTACGAGCAGTACTTC	CSARGQLSYEQYF
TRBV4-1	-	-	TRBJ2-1	TGCGCCAGCAGCCAAGAGCGGCTAGCGTGGGGTGAGCAGTTCTTC	CASSQERLAWGEQFF
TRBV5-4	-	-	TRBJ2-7	TGTGCCAGCAGCGCCCGGTCTAAGCTCTCCTACGAGCAGTACTTC	CASSARSKLSYEQYF
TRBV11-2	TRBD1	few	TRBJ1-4	TGTGCCAGCAGCGTAGACAGGGGAGCTAATGAAAAACTGTTTTTT	CASSVDRGANEKLFF
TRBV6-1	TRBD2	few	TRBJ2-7	TGTGCCAGCAAACTAGCGGGGGGCCCCCACTCCTACGAGCAGTACTTC	CASKLAGGPHSYEQYF
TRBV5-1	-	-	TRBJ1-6	TGCGCCAGCAGCACCCGGGACGGAAATTCACCCCTCCACTTT	CASSTRDGNSPLHF
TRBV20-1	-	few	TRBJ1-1	TGCAGTGCTAGAAAGGACTCCGGGGGCGCTGAAGCTTTCTTT	CSARKDSGGAEAFF
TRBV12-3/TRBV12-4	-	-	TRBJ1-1	TGTGCCAGCTGTTTCTTTGTCTCGAACACTGAAGCTTTCTTT	CASCFFVSNTEAFF
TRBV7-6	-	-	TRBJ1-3	TGTGCCAGCAACGGAGGGGGGGCTGAAAACACCATATATTTT	CASNGGGAENTIYF
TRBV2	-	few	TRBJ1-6	TGTGCCAGCAGTGGTAGAAATTCACCCCTCCACTTT	CASSGRNSPLHF
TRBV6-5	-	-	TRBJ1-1	TGTGCCAGCAGTTATGAGGCAGGTCCGAACACTGAAGCTTTCTTT	CASSYEAGPNTEAFF
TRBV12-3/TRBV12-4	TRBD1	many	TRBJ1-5	TGTGCCAGCAGTCACACAGGGGGCAATCAGCCCCAGCATTTT	CASSHTGGNQPQHF
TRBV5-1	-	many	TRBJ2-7	TGCGCCAGCAGCCCGCGGGACAGAACCTACGAGCAGTACTTC	CASSPRDRTYEQYF
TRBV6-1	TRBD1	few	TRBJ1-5	TGTGCCAGCAGGTTGACAGGGGGCATAGGCAATCAGCCCCAGCATTTT	CASRLTGGIGNQPQHF
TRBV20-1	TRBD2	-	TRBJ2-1	TGCAGTGCTAGAGATTTCAAACTAGCGGGAGGGTACAATGAGCAGTTCTTC	CSARDFKLAGGYNEQFF
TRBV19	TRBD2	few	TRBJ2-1	TGTGCCAGTAGTACCCTTGATCGGACTAGCGGGAGGAATGAGCAGTTCTTC	CASSTLDRTSGRNEQFF
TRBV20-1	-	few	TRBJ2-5	TGCAGTGGCCTTACTAGGAGGCAAGAGACCCAGTACTTC	CSGLTRRQETQYF